The next 30 T cell receptor beta chains were all read from a single sample in a study of neoadjuvant anti-PD-1 for oral cavity cancer. Here immunoSEQ multiplex PCR was the method, and the copy in TCRdb shows in-frame clones only, minus some. The profile shows around 25,000 clones, around a quarter of them singletons. Time point indicated: after neoadjuvant nivolumab, at surgical resection. The sequencing here drew on tumor tissue, taken after nivolumab (anti-PD-1) treatment. Source of these receptors: a person between 40 and 80 years old with oral cavity squamous cell carcinoma.

The chain uses TRBV5-1 and TRBJ2-2; 8 positions match TRBD1. CDR1 SGHRS and CDR2 YFSETQ come from the germline V gene. This CDR3 is 15 amino acids long. V dropped 0 bases and J dropped 7; count of bases not matched to a gene: 5. DNA for the CDR3: TGCGCCAGCAGCTTGGGACCGGACAGGGTCGGGGAGCTGTTTTTT. Its translation is CASSLGPDRVGELFF. Using reference TRBV5-1 and TRBJ2-2 for the parts outside the CDR3, the full variable domain is KAGVTQTPRYLIKTRGQQVTLSCSPISGHRSVSWYQQTPGQGLQFLFEYFSETQRNKGNFPGRFSGRQFSNSRSEMNVSTLELGDSALYLCASSLGPDRVGELFFGEGSRLTVL.

A few counts support this clone. The V call is TRBV7-3, the J call TRBJ1-2, with 11 bases aligning to TRBD1. V lost 5 bases to trimming and J lost 7 bases; unmatched junction nucleotides: 6. Germline-derived CDR1 and CDR2 are SGHTA and FQGTGA. CDR3 length: 14 residues. CDR3 amino acids: CASSTGQGVGGYTF. The CDR3 coding sequence is TGTGCCAGCAGCACGGGACAGGGGGTGGGTGGCTACACCTTC. Based on the CDR3 plus reference TRBV7-3 and TRBJ1-2, the full variable domain is GAGVSQTPSNKVTEKGKYVELRCDPISGHTALYWYRQSLGQGPEFLIYFQGTGAADDSGLPNDRFFAVRPEGSVSTLKIQRTERGDSAVYLCASSTGQGVGGYTFGSGTRLTVV.

The chain combines TRBV9 with TRBJ2-1; no clear D gene. This CDR3 spans 15 amino acids. Germline V gene sequence: CDR1 SGDLS, CDR2 YYNGEE. Trimming left V 0 bases short and J 9 bases short, with 16 bases between. Written as DNA, the CDR3 is TGTGCCAGCAGCGTAGGCCTAACTACTACGGGTGAGCAGTTCTTC. This encodes CASSVGLTTTGEQFF.

The chain joins TRBV7-3 to TRBJ1-1, with TRBD1 matching 7 bases. Germline V CDR1 and CDR2: SGHTA, FQGTGA. With V trimmed by 4 bases and J by 2 bases, 10 bases remained unmatched. This CDR3 comprises 16 residues. The DNA of the CDR3 is TGTGCCAGCAGCTCCATTCGACAGGGACCTAACACTGAAGCTTTCTTT. Encoded protein: CASSSIRQGPNTEAFF.

This clone was seen only a few times. The rearrangement joins TRBV9 to TRBJ2-7; weak D call: TRBD2 (6 bases). Per the germline V gene, CDR1 is SGDLS and CDR2 is YYNGEE. Between the trimmed V and J ends, which lost 4 bases and 2 bases, there was a span of 13 bases. CDR3 length equals 14 residues. DNA for the CDR3: TGTGCCAGCAGCTTCAGCGGAGGGGCCTACGAGCAGTACTTC. Translated, it gives CASSFSGGAYEQYF.

This sequence joins TRBV9 and TRBJ1-5; D remains ambiguous. Germline loops: CDR1 SGDLS, CDR2 YYNGEE. The ends were cut back, 4 bases at V and 0 bases at J, with 8 bases in the middle. This CDR3 is built from 14 residues. The CDR3 coding sequence is TGTGCCAGCAGCCCGAGCGATAGCAATCAGCCCCAGCATTTT. This gives the protein CASSPSDSNQPQHF.

The CDR3 protein is CASSLGSRFWETQYF. The CDR3 DNA is TGTGCCAGCAGTTTGGGAAGCCGCTTTTGGGAGACCCAGTACTTC. The gene calls are TRBV28 and TRBJ2-5; D gene uncertain. The CDR3 is 15 amino acids. With 3 bases removed from V and 5 bases from J, the gap between germline ends came to 16 bases. Germline V gene lookup returns CDR1 MDHEN and CDR2 SYDVKM.

This clone showed up just a few times. This chain links TRBV30 with TRBJ1-1; D possibly corresponds to TRBD1 (5 bases). V was shortened by 2 bases and J by 11 bases, with 15 bases between the two germline ends. Germline assignment: CDR1 GTSNPN and CDR2 SVGIG (reference sequence). The CDR3 contains 12 residues. CDR3 DNA: TGTGCCTGGAGTTTGGCAGGGTCCGTGGCTTTCTTT. It is translated as CAWSLAGSVAFF. Complete variable domain (other parts from reference TRBV30 and TRBJ1-1): SQTIHQWPATLVQPVGSPLSLECTVEGTSNPNLYWYRQAAGRGLQLLFYSVGIGQISSEVPQNLSASRPQDRQFILSSKKLLLSDSGFYLCAWSLAGSVAFFGQGTRLTVV.

The chain uses TRBV25-1 and TRBJ1-5; tentative D call: TRBD1 (5 bases). The germline V gene encodes CDR1 MGHDK and CDR2 SYGVNS. The CDR3 is 14 amino acids. The V and J ends lost 6 bases and 7 bases respectively, with 16 bases between them. The CDR3 DNA sequence: TGTGCCAGCAGCGCATCAGGGAGTCGGCAGCCCCAGCATTTT. Amino acids: CASSASGSRQPQHF.

This clone was observed a handful of times. The chain is built from TRBV14 and TRBJ1-2, with 11 bases that match TRBD1. In germline, CDR1 is SGHDN, CDR2 FVKESK. This CDR3 is built from 15 residues. V shed 4 bases, J shed 5 bases, and the junction held 6 bases outside the gene matches. The CDR3 is CASSLGQGARYGYTF. The DNA for the CDR3 is TGTGCCAGCAGCCTCGGACAGGGGGCGCGGTATGGCTACACCTTC.

The V gene is TRBV18, the J gene TRBJ1-2; 7 nucleotides align to TRBD1. CDR3 size: 13 residues. The germline V gene encodes CDR1 KGHSH and CDR2 LQKENI. V shed 6 bases, J shed 6 bases, and the junction held 7 bases outside the gene matches. CDR3 sequence: CASSPGTENGYTF. CDR3 in DNA: TGTGCCAGCTCGCCTGGGACAGAGAATGGCTACACCTTC.

This clone was counted a few times. The V gene is TRBV7-9, the J gene TRBJ1-1; a possible D gene is TRBD1 (5 bases). V dropped 1 base and J dropped 1 base, with 10 bases sitting between them. The CDR3 consists of 15 residues. Germline loops: CDR1 SEHNR, CDR2 FQNEAQ (reference sequence). In DNA form, the CDR3 reads TGTGCCAGCAGCTTAGTTGGCAGGGAGAACACTGAAGCTTTCTTT. It specifies CASSLVGRENTEAFF. Full variable domain (rest looked up from reference TRBV7-9 and TRBJ1-1): DTGVSQNPRHKITKRGQNVTFRCDPISEHNRLYWYRQTLGQGPEFLTYFQNEAQLEKSRLLSDRFSAERPKGSFSTLEIQRTEQGDSAMYLCASSLVGRENTEAFFGQGTRLTVV.

This clone showed up just a few times. The DNA of the CDR3 is TGTGCCAGCAGTTTGGACACTAACTATGGCTACACCTTC. Amino acid sequence: CASSLDTNYGYTF. This chain uses TRBV2 with TRBJ1-2, with D possibly being TRBD1 (5 bases). This CDR3 region has 13 residues. Germline lookup yields CDR1 SNHLY and CDR2 FYNNEI. The V end lost 5 bases, the J end lost 0 bases, and 7 bases lay between the germline ends.

This clone was seen ten or more times. V gene TRBV13 combines with J gene TRBJ1-1, with D possibly being TRBD1 (6 bases). V gave up 2 bases and J gave up 1 base, with 11 bases separating them. There are 15 residues in the CDR3. Germline loops: CDR1 PRHDT, CDR2 FYEKMQ (reference sequence). In DNA, the CDR3 is TGTGCCAGCAGCTTATCTGGAGGGGGGAACACTGAAGCTTTCTTT. This gives the protein CASSLSGGGNTEAFF. Combining the CDR3 with reference TRBV13 and TRBJ1-1 gives the whole variable domain AAGVIQSPRHLIKEKRETATLKCYPIPRHDTVYWYQQGPGQDPQFLISFYEKMQSDKGSIPDRFSAQQFSDYHSELNMSSLELGDSALYFCASSLSGGGNTEAFFGQGTRLTVV.

This clone has a handful of counts. The chain carries TRBV11-2 and TRBJ2-5, with unresolved D. Deletions cut 5 bases from V and 5 bases from J, with 18 bases between. This CDR3 has 15 residues. The germline V gene encodes CDR1 SGHAT and CDR2 FQNNGV. The CDR3 loop reads CASSTYSLGRETQYF. The CDR3 nucleotides read TGTGCCAGCAGCACCTACAGTTTAGGCAGGGAGACCCAGTACTTC.

The CDR3 DNA follows: TGCGCCAGCAGCCAGGGACTAAGTCTGTTCTTC. As protein: CASSQGLSLFF. The chain carries TRBV4-1 and TRBJ2-1, with 7 bases aligning to TRBD2. The J segment lost 15 bases and the V segment lost 3 bases, leaving 5 bases of the junction unmatched. CDR1 is MGHRA, CDR2 YSYEKL, per germline. The CDR3 is made up of 11 amino acids.

This clone was recorded a few times. The chain's CDR3 is CASSYQEQPQHF. The CDR3 DNA sequence: TGTGCCAGCAGCTACCAGGAGCAGCCCCAGCATTTT. J is TRBJ1-5 and V is TRBV7-9, with no clear D. Germline V gene lookup returns CDR1 SEHNR and CDR2 FQNEAQ (reference sequence). Trimming left V 4 bases short and J 7 bases short, with 8 bases between. This CDR3 spans 12 amino acids.

The chain has TRBV7-9 and TRBJ1-1; D is perhaps TRBD1 (5 bases). Deletions cut 8 bases from V and 0 bases from J, with 19 bases between. Per the germline V gene, CDR1 is SEHNR and CDR2 is FQNEAQ (reference sequence). The CDR3 spans 16 residues. In nucleotides, the CDR3 is TGTGCCAGCTGGGGTGGGGACCGATACATGAACACTGAAGCTTTCTTT. Translating it yields CASWGGDRYMNTEAFF. Drawing the rest from reference TRBV7-9 and TRBJ1-1, the complete variable domain is DTGVSQNPRHKITKRGQNVTFRCDPISEHNRLYWYRQTLGQGPEFLTYFQNEAQLEKSRLLSDRFSAERPKGSFSTLEIQRTEQGDSAMYLCASWGGDRYMNTEAFFGQGTRLTVV.

This clone showed up just a few times. The gene calls are TRBV18 and TRBJ2-3; D uncertain. V was shortened by 5 bases and J by 0 bases, with 9 bases between the two germline ends. The CDR3 consists of 14 residues. The V gene's germline CDR1 is KGHSH and CDR2 LQKENI. The CDR3 region has the DNA TGTGCCAGCTCAAGGGCAACTAGCACAGATACGCAGTATTTT. Translating gives CASSRATSTDTQYF.

The CDR3 sequence: CASRLDRDNQPQHF. As DNA, the CDR3 is TGTGCCAGTAGACTAGACAGGGACAATCAGCCCCAGCATTTT. V is TRBV19 and J is TRBJ1-5; the match to TRBD1 covers 7 bases. The ends lost 6 bases at V and 3 bases at J; junction bases unmatched: 5. The CDR3 extends over 14 amino acids. CDR1 and CDR2 (germline): LNHDA, SQIVND (reference sequence).

The chain uses TRBV7-8 and TRBJ2-3, with D hard to call. Germline V lookup: CDR1 SGHVS, CDR2 FQNEAQ. Trimming cost V 1 base and J 6 bases, with 11 bases left between them. The CDR3 is 14 amino acids. This CDR3 is CASSLVPSFDTQYF. DNA of the CDR3: TGTGCCAGCAGCTTAGTACCTAGTTTTGATACGCAGTATTTT.

In this sample, this clone turned up once. Other DNA sequences in this specimen translate into the identical CDR3. This sequence joins TRBV9 and TRBJ2-7; 10 bases fit TRBD1. This CDR3 comprises 16 residues. After removal of 1 base from V and 3 bases from J, the junction contained 7 bases not matched to a gene. Germline V lookup: CDR1 SGDLS, CDR2 YYNGEE. The CDR3 DNA sequence: TGTGCCAGCAGCGTAACCGGGACAGGGGAGTTCTACGAGCAGTACTTC. This sequence encodes CASSVTGTGEFYEQYF.

The chain employs TRBV5-6 and TRBJ1-6; D is possibly TRBD1 (6 bases). Trimming removed 1 base at V and 13 bases at J, with 9 bases between. The CDR3 covers 12 residues. CDR1 and CDR2 from the germline V gene are SGHDT and YYEEEE. The CDR3 reads CASSLKGGPLHF. The CDR3 DNA reads as TGTGCCAGCAGCTTGAAGGGGGGGCCCCTCCACTTT.

This chain joins TRBV19 and TRBJ2-2; 7 nucleotides match TRBD1. The CDR3 length is 14 residues. V trimming: 7 bases; J trimming: 10 bases; junction bases outside the gene matches: 12. CDR1 and CDR2 (germline): LNHDA, SQIVND (reference sequence). CDR3 nucleotide sequence: TGTGCCAGTACCCAGACAGGGTTGGGAGAGGAGCTGTTTTTT. This encodes CASTQTGLGEELFF.

The CDR3 DNA is TGTGCCAGCAGCCTTTCTAGCGGGACGAACACCGGGGAGCTGTTTTTT. Translated: CASSLSSGTNTGELFF. V and J are TRBV5-4 and TRBJ2-2; 9 positions match TRBD2. The CDR3 loop spans 16 amino acids. The junction had 4 bases not matched to a gene; V was cut back by 4 bases and J by 0 bases. Germline V lookup: CDR1 SGHNT, CDR2 YYREEE (reference sequence).

This chain links TRBV4-1 with TRBJ1-1; D gene ambiguous. The CDR3 sequence is 14 residues long. Germline V CDR1 and CDR2: MGHRA, YSYEKL. V lost 1 base and J 11 bases, leaving 17 bases between the germline ends. The CDR3 nucleotides read TGCGCCAGCAGCCAAGCGTCAGGCAGCCCTGGGGCTTTCTTT. It encodes CASSQASGSPGAFF.

The chain is built from TRBV28 and TRBJ1-1; 8 nucleotides align to TRBD1. CDR3 length: 14 residues. Losses at the gene ends were 6 bases for V and 1 base for J; bases not matched to a gene: 4. CDR1 is MDHEN and CDR2 is SYDVKM in the germline V gene. The CDR3 loop is CASRQQGGNTEAFF. The CDR3 DNA reads as TGTGCCAGCAGACAACAGGGGGGGAACACTGAAGCTTTCTTT.

This clone occurred many times. Germline and junction disagree at one end, which may indicate a read error. The chain uses TRBV5-1 and TRBJ1-2, with D perhaps TRBD1 (5 bases). CDR3 size: 14 residues. The germline CDR1 and CDR2 sequences are SGHRS and YFSETQ. CDR3 sequence: CASTRRGGTDLLNF. The CDR3 nucleotides are TGCGCCAGCACCCGAAGGGGCGGGACGGATCTGTTGAACTTC.

By sample share, this clone is medium-sized. One end of the junction does not line up with germline, which may come from a read error. The rearrangement links TRBV9 to TRBJ1-2, with D possibly being TRBD1 (5 bases). Germline assignment: CDR1 SGDLS and CDR2 YYNGEE. The CDR3 spans 12 residues. For the CDR3, the DNA is TGTGCCAGCAGCGCGGGCGGAATAGACAGAGACTTC. This encodes CASSAGGIDRDF.

This clone was seen more than once but under ten times. The chain joins TRBV4-1 to TRBJ1-5; D not resolved. The CDR3 is made up of 14 amino acids. Germline V gives CDR1 MGHRA, CDR2 YSYEKL. Trimming pared 8 bases from V and 0 bases from J, leaving 11 bases between. The CDR3 DNA sequence: TGCGCCAGCGCCGCTCTTTTTAGCAATCAGCCCCAGCATTTT. Amino acid sequence: CASAALFSNQPQHF.